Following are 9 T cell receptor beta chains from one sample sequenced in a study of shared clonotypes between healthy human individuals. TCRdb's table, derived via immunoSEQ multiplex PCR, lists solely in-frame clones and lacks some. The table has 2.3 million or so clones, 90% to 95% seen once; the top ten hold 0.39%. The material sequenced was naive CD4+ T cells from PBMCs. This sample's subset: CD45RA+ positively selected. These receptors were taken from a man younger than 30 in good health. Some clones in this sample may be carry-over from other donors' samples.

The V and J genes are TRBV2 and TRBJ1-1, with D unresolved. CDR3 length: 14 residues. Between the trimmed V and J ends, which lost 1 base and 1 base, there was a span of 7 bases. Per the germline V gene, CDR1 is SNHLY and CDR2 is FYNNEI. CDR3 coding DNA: TGTGCCAGCAGTGAAGAGTGGACGAACACTGAAGCTTTCTTT. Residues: CASSEEWTNTEAFF.

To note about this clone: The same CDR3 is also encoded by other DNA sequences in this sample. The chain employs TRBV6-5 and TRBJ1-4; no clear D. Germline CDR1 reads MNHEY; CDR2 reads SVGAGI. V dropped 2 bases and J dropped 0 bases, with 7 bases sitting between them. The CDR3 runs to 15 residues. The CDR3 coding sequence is TGTGCCAGCAGTTACAGTCGTGCAACTAATGAAAAACTGTTTTTT. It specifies CASSYSRATNEKLFF.

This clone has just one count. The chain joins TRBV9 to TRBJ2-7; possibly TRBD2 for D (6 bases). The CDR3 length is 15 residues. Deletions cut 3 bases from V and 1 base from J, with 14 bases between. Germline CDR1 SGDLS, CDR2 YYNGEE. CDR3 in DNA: TGTGCCAGCAGCGCGGGGCCGGGAGTGTCCTACGAGCAGTACTTC. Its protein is CASSAGPGVSYEQYF.

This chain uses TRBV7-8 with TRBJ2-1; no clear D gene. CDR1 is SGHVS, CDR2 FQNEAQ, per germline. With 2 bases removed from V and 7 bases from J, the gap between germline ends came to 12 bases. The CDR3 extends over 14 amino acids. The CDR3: CASSLRFELNEQFF. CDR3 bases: TGTGCCAGCAGCTTAAGGTTCGAACTTAATGAGCAGTTCTTC. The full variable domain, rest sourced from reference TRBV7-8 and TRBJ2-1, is GAGVSQSPRYKVAKRGQDVALRCDPISGHVSLFWYQQALGQGPEFLTYFQNEAQLDKSGLPSDRFFAERPEGSVSTLKIQRTQQEDSAVYLCASSLRFELNEQFFGPGTRLTVL.

The CDR3 DNA sequence: TGTGCCAGCAGTTCATGGGGACGGCTCTACGAGCAGTACTTC. It encodes CASSSWGRLYEQYF. V and J are TRBV28 and TRBJ2-7; tentatively, D is TRBD1 or TRBD2 (5 bases each). V dropped 4 bases and J dropped 3 bases, with 13 bases sitting between them. There are 14 residues in the CDR3. Germline V gene data show CDR1 as MDHEN and CDR2 as SYDVKM.

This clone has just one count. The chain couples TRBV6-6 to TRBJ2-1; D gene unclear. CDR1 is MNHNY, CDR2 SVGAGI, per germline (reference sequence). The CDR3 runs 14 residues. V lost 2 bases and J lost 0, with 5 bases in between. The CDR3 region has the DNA TGTGCCAGCAGTTACAGATCCTCCTACAATGAGCAGTTCTTC. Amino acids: CASSYRSSYNEQFF.

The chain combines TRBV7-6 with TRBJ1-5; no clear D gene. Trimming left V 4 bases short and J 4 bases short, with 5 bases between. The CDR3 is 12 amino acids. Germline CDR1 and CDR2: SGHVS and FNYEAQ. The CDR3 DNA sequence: TGTGCCAGCAGCTATAGTAATCAGCCCCAGCATTTT. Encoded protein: CASSYSNQPQHF.

CDR3 sequence: CASSSNILTEAFF. The CDR3 nucleotides are TGCGCCAGCAGCTCCAATATCCTCACTGAAGCTTTCTTT. The rearrangement uses TRBV5-1 and TRBJ1-1; D is unresolved. There are 13 residues in the CDR3. Trimming removed 3 bases at V and 4 bases at J, with 10 bases between. Germline CDR1 SGHRS, CDR2 YFSETQ.

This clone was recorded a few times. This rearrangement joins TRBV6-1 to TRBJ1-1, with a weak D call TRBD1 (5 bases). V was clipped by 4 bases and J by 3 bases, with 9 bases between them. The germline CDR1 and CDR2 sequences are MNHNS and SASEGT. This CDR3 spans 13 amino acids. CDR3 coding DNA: TGTGCCAGCAGTGTCCTACAGGACACTGAAGCTTTCTTT. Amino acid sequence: CASSVLQDTEAFF.